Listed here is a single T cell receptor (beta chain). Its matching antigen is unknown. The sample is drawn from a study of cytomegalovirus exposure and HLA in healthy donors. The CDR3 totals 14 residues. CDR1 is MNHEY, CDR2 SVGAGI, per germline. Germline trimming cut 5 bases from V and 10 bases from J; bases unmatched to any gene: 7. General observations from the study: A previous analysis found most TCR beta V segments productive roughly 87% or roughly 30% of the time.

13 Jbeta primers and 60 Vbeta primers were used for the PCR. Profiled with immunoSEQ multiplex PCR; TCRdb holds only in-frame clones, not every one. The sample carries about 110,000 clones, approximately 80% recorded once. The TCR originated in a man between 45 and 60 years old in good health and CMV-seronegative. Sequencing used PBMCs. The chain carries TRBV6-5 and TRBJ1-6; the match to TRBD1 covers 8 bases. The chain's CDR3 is CASSPRQGKSPLHF. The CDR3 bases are TGTGCCAGCAGTCCGCGACAGGGGAAGTCACCCCTCCACTTT.